These 6 T cell receptor beta chains originate from one sample sequenced in a study of blood T cell repertoires in COVID-19. Data came from immunoSEQ multiplex PCR; TCRdb stores just in-frame clones and leaves some out. This repertoire shows approximately 14,000 clones, 85% to 90% found once; its top ten account for about 2.2%. The sample comprised peripheral blood. The receptors come from a woman in her seventies in a cohort sampled during active or convalescent COVID-19.

This rearrangement joins TRBV19 to TRBJ2-1; 7 bases map to TRBD2. After removal of 5 bases from V and 5 bases from J, the junction contained 6 bases not matched to a gene. CDR1 and CDR2 from the germline V gene are LNHDA and SQIVND (reference sequence). The CDR3 loop spans 14 amino acids. In DNA, the CDR3 is TGTGCCAGTAGTCCGGGACTAACCCACAATGAGCAGTTCTTC. Its protein is CASSPGLTHNEQFF.

This chain joins TRBV27 and TRBJ1-5, with 7 bases lining up with TRBD1. V lost 4 bases and J lost 7; bases outside the gene matches: 7. Germline CDR1 reads MNHEY; CDR2 reads SMNVEV (reference sequence). CDR3 length equals 14 residues. CDR3 protein: CASSSYDRAQPQHF. The CDR3 DNA is TGTGCCAGCAGTTCATACGACAGGGCCCAGCCCCAGCATTTT.

The genes are TRBV5-6 and TRBJ2-6; 8 nucleotides agree with TRBD2. This CDR3 spans 16 amino acids. The J segment lost 5 bases and the V segment lost 1 base, leaving 5 bases of the junction unmatched. Per germline, CDR1 SGHDT and CDR2 YYEEEE. The CDR3 region has the DNA TGTGCCAGCAGCTTGTTAGCGGGGCTTCGGGCCAACGTCCTGACTTTC. Its translation is CASSLLAGLRANVLTF.

The DNA of the CDR3 is TGTGCCAGCAATACCTTGGGACAGGGGGTAACTTTCTTT. The encoded protein is CASNTLGQGVTFF. This chain links TRBV28 with TRBJ1-1, with 11 nucleotides matching TRBD1. The length of the CDR3 is 13 residues. Losses at the gene ends were 7 bases for V and 12 bases for J; bases not matched to a gene: 10. The V gene's germline CDR1 is MDHEN and CDR2 SYDVKM. The full variable domain, completed using reference TRBV28 and TRBJ1-1, is DVKVTQSSRYLVKRTGEKVFLECVQDMDHENMFWYRQDPGLGLRLIYFSYDVKMKEKGDIPEGYSVSREKKERFSLILESASTNQTSMYLCASNTLGQGVTFFGQGTRLTVV.

This clone was detected once. V usage is TRBV7-9 and J usage is TRBJ2-2; 10 positions match TRBD2. Germline values: CDR1 SEHNR, CDR2 FQNEAQ (reference sequence). J gave up 5 bases and V 5 bases, and 8 bases lay outside the gene matches. This CDR3 spans 16 amino acids. In nucleotides, the CDR3 is TGTGCCAGCAGCGCCAGCGGGGGGGGAAGAACCGGGGAGCTGTTTTTT. Amino acid sequence: CASSASGGGRTGELFF.

For the CDR3, the DNA is TGTGCCAGCAGCCCCCCTCGGGGCTACACCTTC. Protein: CASSPPRGYTF. This chain uses TRBV5-4 with TRBJ1-2; D not certain. V was clipped by 4 bases and J by 8 bases, with 9 bases between them. CDR3 length: 11 residues. Germline V gene data show CDR1 as SGHNT and CDR2 as YYREEE (reference sequence).